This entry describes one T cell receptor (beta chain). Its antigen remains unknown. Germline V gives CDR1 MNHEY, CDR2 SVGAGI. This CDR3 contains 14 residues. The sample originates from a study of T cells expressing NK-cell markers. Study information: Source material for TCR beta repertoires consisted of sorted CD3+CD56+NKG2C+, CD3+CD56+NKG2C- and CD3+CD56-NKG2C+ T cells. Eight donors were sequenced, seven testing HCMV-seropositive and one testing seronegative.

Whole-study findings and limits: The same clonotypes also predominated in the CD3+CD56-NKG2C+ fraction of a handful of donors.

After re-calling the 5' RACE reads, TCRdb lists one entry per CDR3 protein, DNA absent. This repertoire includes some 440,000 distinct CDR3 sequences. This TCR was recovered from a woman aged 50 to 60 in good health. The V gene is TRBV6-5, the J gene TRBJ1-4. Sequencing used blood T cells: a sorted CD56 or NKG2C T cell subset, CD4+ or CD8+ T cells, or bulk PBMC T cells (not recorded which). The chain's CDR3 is CASSHGGNGEKLFF.